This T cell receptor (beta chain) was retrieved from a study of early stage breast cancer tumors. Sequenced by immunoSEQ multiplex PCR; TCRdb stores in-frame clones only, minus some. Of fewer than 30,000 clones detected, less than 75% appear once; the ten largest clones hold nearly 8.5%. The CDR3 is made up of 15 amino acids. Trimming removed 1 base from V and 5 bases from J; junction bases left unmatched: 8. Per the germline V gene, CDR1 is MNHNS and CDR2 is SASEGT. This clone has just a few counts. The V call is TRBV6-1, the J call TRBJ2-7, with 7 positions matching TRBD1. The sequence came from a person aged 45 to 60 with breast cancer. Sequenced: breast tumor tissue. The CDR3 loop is CASSEVTGQVHEQYF. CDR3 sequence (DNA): TGTGCCAGCAGTGAAGTGACAGGGCAGGTTCACGAGCAGTACTTC.